These 5 T cell receptor beta chains originate from one sample sequenced in a study of HIV-infected patients and healthy controls. No cell fractionation was done, so the repertoire covers all unsorted peripheral blood T cells. Alpha and beta constant-region primers primed reverse transcription of about 0.5 ug RNA. Alpha and beta chain libraries were made separately by chain-specific third strand synthesis with multiplexing indices. Each CDR3 protein gets one entry after TCRdb re-called the 5' RACE reads with MiXCR. The sample has about 7,800 distinct CDR3 sequences, 6% to 7.5% seen once. This sample comprised blood, obtained before antiretroviral therapy. The source of these receptors is an adult with HIV infection.

This clonotype was detected ten times or more. V and J are TRBV7-9 and TRBJ2-7; 7 nucleotides match TRBD2. This CDR3 contains 14 residues. CDR1 SEHNR and CDR2 FQNEAQ come from the germline V gene (reference sequence). Germline trimming cut 2 bases from V and 3 bases from J; bases unmatched to any gene: 4. CDR3 residues: CASSLYAGDYEQYF. The CDR3 coding sequence is TGTGCCAGCAGCTTATACGCGGGGGACTACGAGCAGTACTTC.

The J gene is TRBJ2-7, the V gene TRBV7-2; D unresolved. The CDR3 is 15 amino acids. With 5 bases removed from V and 0 bases from J, the gap between germline ends came to 14 bases. Germline CDR1 SGHTA, CDR2 FQGNSA. CDR3: CASSLQATSSYEQYF. The CDR3 region has the DNA TGTGCCAGCAGCCTTCAGGCCACGAGCTCCTACGAGCAGTACTTC.

This clonotype was seen ten or more times. V is TRBV5-1 and J is TRBJ2-4; 7 positions match TRBD1. V trimming: 0 bases; J trimming: 9 bases; junction bases outside the gene matches: 6. The CDR3 extends over 14 amino acids. Germline V gene data show CDR1 as SGHRS and CDR2 as YFSETQ. The CDR3 here is CASSLDRGSGIQYF. CDR3 sequence (DNA): TGCGCCAGCAGCTTGGACAGGGGAAGCGGCATTCAGTACTTC.

This clonotype was seen at least ten times. The chain recombines TRBV7-9 with TRBJ2-7; either TRBD1 or TRBD2 may supply D (5 bases each). In germline, CDR1 is SEHNR, CDR2 FQNEAQ (reference sequence). V gave up 1 base and J gave up 5 bases, with 15 bases separating them. The CDR3 contains 15 residues. CDR3 DNA: TGTGCCAGCAGCTTAGTCGGCAGGGACCCCCACGAGCAGTACTTC. Its translation is CASSLVGRDPHEQYF.

Many counts were recorded for this clonotype. The V gene is TRBV5-5, the J gene TRBJ2-5, with D possibly matching TRBD2 (5 bases). The CDR3 length is 16 residues. Trimming pared 4 bases from V and 1 base from J, leaving 17 bases between. In germline, CDR1 is SGHKS, CDR2 YYEKEE (reference sequence). The CDR3 loop is CASSRDVRATQETQYF. The CDR3 DNA reads as TGTGCCAGCAGCCGGGATGTACGGGCTACCCAAGAGACCCAGTACTTC.